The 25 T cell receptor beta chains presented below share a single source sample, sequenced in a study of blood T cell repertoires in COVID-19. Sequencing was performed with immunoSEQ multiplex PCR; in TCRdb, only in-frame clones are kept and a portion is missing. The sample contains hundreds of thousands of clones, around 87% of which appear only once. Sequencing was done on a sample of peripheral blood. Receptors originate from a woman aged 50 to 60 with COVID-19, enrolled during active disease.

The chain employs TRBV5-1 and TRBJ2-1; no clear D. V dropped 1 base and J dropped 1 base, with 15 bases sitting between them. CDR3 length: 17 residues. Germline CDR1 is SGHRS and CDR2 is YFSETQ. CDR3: CASSLRVTDSSYNEQFF. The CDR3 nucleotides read TGCGCCAGCAGCTTGAGAGTCACTGATTCTTCCTACAATGAGCAGTTCTTC.

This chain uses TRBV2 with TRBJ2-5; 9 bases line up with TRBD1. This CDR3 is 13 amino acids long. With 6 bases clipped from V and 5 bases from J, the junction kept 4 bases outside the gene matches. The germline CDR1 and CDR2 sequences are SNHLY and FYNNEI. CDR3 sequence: CASRGTGRETQYF. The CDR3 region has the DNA TGTGCCAGCAGAGGGACAGGGCGCGAGACCCAGTACTTC.

In nucleotides, the CDR3 is TGTGCCAGCAGTGTATTTAAGAACACTGAAGCTTTCTTT. Amino acid sequence: CASSVFKNTEAFF. The chain links TRBV2 to TRBJ1-1; D is undetermined. This CDR3 has 13 amino acids. The germline V and J ends were trimmed by 4 bases and 1 base, with 7 bases remaining between them. Per the germline V gene, CDR1 is SNHLY and CDR2 is FYNNEI. Based on the CDR3 plus reference TRBV2 and TRBJ1-1, the full variable domain is EPEVTQTPSHQVTQMGQEVILRCVPISNHLYFYWYRQILGQKVEFLVSFYNNEISEKSEIFDDQFSVERPDGSNFTLKIRSTKLEDSAMYFCASSVFKNTEAFFGQGTRLTVV.

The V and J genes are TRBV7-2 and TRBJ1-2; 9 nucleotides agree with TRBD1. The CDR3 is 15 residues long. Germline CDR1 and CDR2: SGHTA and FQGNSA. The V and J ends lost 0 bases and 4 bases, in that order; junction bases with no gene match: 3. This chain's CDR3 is CASSLAQGAVYGYTF. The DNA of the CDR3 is TGTGCCAGCAGCTTAGCACAGGGGGCGGTCTATGGCTACACCTTC.

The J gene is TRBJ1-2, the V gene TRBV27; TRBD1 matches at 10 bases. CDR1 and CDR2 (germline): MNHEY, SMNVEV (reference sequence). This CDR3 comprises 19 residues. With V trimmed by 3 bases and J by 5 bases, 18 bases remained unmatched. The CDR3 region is CASSFRQGAGAQNWYGYTF. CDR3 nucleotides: TGTGCCAGCAGTTTCCGACAGGGGGCTGGAGCCCAAAACTGGTATGGCTACACCTTC.

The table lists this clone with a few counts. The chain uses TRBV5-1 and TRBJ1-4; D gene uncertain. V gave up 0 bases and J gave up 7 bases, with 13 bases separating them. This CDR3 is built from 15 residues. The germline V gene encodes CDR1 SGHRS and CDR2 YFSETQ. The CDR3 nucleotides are TGCGCCAGCAGCTTGGCCACAGCTTTTGGTGAAAAACTGTTTTTT. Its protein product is CASSLATAFGEKLFF.

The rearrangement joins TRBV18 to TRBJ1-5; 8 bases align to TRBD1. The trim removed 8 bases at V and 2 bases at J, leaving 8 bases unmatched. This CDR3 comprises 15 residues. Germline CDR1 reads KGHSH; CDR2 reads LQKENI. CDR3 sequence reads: CASTEQGVGNQPQHF. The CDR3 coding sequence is TGTGCCAGCACGGAACAGGGGGTTGGCAATCAGCCCCAGCATTTT.

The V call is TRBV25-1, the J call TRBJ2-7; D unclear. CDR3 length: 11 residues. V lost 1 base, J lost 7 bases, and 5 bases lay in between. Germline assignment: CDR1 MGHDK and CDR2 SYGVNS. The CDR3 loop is CASSESPEQYF. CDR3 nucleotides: TGTGCCAGCAGTGAATCCCCGGAGCAGTACTTC.

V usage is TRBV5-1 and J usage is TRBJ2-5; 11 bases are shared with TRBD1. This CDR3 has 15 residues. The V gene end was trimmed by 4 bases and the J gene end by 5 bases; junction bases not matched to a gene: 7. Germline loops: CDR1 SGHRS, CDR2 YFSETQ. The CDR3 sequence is CASSAGTGGSETQYF. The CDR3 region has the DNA TGCGCCAGCAGCGCCGGGACAGGGGGTTCGGAGACCCAGTACTTC.

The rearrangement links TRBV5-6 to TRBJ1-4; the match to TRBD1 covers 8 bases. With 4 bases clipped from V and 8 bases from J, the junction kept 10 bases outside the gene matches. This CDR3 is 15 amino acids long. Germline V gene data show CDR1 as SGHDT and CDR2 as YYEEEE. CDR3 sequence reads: CASSLSGTGREKLFF. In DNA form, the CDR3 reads TGTGCCAGCAGCCTGTCCGGGACAGGTCGGGAAAAACTGTTTTTT.

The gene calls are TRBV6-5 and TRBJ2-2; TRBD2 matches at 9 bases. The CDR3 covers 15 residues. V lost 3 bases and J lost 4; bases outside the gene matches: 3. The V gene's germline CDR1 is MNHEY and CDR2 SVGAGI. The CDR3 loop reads CASSYVSGSTGELFF. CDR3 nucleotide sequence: TGTGCCAGCAGTTATGTTAGCGGGAGCACCGGGGAGCTGTTTTTT.

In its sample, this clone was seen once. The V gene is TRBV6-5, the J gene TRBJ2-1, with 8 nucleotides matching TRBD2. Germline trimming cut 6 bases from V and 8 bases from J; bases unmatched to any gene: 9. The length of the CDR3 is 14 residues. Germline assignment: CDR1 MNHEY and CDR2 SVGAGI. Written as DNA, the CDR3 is TGTGCCAGCAGGATTCCGGGAGGGTCACATGAGCAGTTCTTC. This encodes CASRIPGGSHEQFF.

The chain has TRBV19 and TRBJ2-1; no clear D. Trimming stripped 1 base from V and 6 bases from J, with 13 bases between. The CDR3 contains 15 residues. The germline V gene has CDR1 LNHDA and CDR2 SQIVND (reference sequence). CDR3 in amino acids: CASSIGARNSNEQFF. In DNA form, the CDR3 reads TGTGCCAGTAGTATAGGTGCCAGAAATTCCAATGAGCAGTTCTTC.

CDR3 in DNA: TGCGCCAGCAGCTTGGTGGAGGACTATGGCTACACCTTC. Its protein is CASSLVEDYGYTF. The chain joins TRBV5-1 to TRBJ1-2; no definite D call. From germline, CDR1 is SGHRS and CDR2 YFSETQ. Trimming took 0 bases from V and 3 from J, leaving 6 bases between them. The length of the CDR3 is 13 residues.

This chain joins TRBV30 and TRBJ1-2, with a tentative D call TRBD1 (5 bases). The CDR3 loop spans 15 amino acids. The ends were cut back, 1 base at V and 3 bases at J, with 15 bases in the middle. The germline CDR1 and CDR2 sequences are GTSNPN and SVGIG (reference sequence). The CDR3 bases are TGTGCCTGGAGTGGGGGACTGACTGTGCACTATGGCTACACCTTC. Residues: CAWSGGLTVHYGYTF. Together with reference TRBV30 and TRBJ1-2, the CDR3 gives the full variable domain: SQTIHQWPATLVQPVGSPLSLECTVEGTSNPNLYWYRQAAGRGLQLLFYSVGIGQISSEVPQNLSASRPQDRQFILSSKKLLLSDSGFYLCAWSGGLTVHYGYTFGSGTRLTVV.

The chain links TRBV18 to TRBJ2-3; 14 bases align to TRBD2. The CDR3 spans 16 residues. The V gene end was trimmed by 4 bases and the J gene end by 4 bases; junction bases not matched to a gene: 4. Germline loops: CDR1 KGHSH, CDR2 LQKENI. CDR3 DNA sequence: TGTGCCAGCTCACTGGGACTAGCGGGAGAAGCAGATACGCAGTATTTT. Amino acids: CASSLGLAGEADTQYF.

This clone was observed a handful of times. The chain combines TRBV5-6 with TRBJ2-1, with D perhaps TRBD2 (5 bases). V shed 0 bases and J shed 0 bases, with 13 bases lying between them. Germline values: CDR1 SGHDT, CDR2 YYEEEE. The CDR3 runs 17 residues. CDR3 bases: TGTGCCAGCAGCTTGGCGTGGGGAGCTTCCTCCTACAATGAGCAGTTCTTC. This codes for CASSLAWGASSYNEQFF.

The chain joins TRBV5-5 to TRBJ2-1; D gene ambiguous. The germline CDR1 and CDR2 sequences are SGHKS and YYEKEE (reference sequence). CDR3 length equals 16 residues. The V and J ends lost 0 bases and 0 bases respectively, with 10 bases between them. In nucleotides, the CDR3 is TGTGCCAGCAGCTTGGGTGGAGCGAGCTCCTACAATGAGCAGTTCTTC. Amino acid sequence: CASSLGGASSYNEQFF.

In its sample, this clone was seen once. DNA for the CDR3: TGTGCCAGCAGTGGTGCCCGGGGGAATTCACCCCTCCACTTT. Amino acids: CASSGARGNSPLHF. This chain connects TRBV13 to TRBJ1-6, with a tentative D call TRBD1 (5 bases). CDR1 and CDR2 from the germline V gene are PRHDT and FYEKMQ (reference sequence). The CDR3 has 14 residues. With 6 bases removed from V and 7 bases from J, the gap between germline ends came to 13 bases.

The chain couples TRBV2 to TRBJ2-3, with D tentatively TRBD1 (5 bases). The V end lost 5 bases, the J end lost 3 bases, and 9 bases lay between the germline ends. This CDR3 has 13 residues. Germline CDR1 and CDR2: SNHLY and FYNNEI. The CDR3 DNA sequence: TGTGCCAGCAGTATCCGACAGACAGATACGCAGTATTTT. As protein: CASSIRQTDTQYF.

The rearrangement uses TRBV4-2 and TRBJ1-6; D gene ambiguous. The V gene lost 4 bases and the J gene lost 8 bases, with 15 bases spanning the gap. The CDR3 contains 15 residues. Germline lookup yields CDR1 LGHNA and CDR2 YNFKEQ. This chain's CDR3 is CASSRSPGEYSPLHF. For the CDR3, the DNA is TGTGCCAGCAGCCGTTCCCCGGGTGAGTATTCACCCCTCCACTTT.

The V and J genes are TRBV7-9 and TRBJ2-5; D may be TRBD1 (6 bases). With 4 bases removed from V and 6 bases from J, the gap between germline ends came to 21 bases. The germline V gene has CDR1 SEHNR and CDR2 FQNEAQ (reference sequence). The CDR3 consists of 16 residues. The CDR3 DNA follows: TGTGCCAGCAGCTCATGGGACATCCGTTCGGGCCAGACCCAGTACTTC. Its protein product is CASSSWDIRSGQTQYF.

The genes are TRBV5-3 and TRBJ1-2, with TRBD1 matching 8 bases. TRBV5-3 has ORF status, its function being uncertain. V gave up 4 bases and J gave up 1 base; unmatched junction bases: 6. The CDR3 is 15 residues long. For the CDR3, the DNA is TGTGCCAGAAGCGTAGACAGGGGTCGTAACTATGGCTACACCTTC. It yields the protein CARSVDRGRNYGYTF.

The CDR3 sequence: CASSTSSGRRLDIEQFF. The DNA of the CDR3 is TGTGCCAGTAGTACCAGTAGCGGGAGAAGGTTGGATATTGAGCAGTTCTTC. This chain connects TRBV19 to TRBJ2-1; 9 nucleotides align to TRBD2. This CDR3 is built from 17 residues. V trimming: 4 bases; J trimming: 9 bases; junction bases outside the gene matches: 16. CDR1 and CDR2 from the germline V gene are LNHDA and SQIVND (reference sequence).

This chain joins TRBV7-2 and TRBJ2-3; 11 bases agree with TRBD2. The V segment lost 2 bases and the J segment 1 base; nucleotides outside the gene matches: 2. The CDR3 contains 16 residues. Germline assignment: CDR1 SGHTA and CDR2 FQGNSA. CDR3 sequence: CASSLTSGRGTDTQYF. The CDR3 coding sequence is TGTGCCAGCAGCTTAACTAGCGGGAGAGGCACAGATACGCAGTATTTT.